This T cell receptor beta chain is from a study of blood T cell repertoires in COVID-19. This table comes from immunoSEQ multiplex PCR, and its TCRdb copy is limited to in-frame clones, with some not included. The sample lists 200,000 to 250,000 clones, more than 75% occurring once. J was trimmed by 0 bases and V by 5 bases; bases with no gene match: 8. The CDR3 extends over 17 amino acids. Germline V gene lookup returns CDR1 LNHNV and CDR2 YYDKDF (reference sequence). This receptor was identified in a man aged 50 to 59 with COVID-19, enrolled during active disease. The chain carries TRBV15 and TRBJ1-5; 9 bases agree with TRBD1. The sequencing sample was made of peripheral blood. The CDR3 coding sequence is TGTGCCACCAGCCCGCGGACAGGGGACGTTAGCAATCAGCCCCAGCATTTT. Translation gives CATSPRTGDVSNQPQHF.